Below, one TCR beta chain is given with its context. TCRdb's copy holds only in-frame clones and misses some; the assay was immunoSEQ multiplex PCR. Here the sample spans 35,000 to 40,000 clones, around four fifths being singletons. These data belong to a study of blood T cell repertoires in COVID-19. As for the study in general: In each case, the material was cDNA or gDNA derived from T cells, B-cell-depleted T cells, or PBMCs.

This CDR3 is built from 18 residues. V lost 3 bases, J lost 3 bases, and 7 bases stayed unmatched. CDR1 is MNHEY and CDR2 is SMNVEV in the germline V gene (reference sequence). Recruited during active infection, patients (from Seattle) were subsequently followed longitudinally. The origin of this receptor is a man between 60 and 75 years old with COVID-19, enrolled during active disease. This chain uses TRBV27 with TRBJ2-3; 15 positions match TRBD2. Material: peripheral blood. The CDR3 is CASSFFRGLAGGTDTQYF. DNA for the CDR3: TGTGCCAGCAGTTTTTTCCGGGGACTAGCGGGAGGTACAGATACGCAGTATTTT.